This T cell receptor (beta chain) was documented in a study of identical twins. The CDR3 is 13 amino acids. V shed 5 bases and J 5 bases; nucleotides not matched to a gene: 3. The V gene's germline CDR1 is SGHRS and CDR2 YFSETQ. This clonotype was counted ten times or more. Its target is not known. TCRdb recomputed calls from the 5' RACE reads with MiXCR, one row per CDR3 protein. The sample consists of about 430,000 distinct CDR3 sequences, 18% of them appearing once. Study-wide points: There were fewer insertions in abundant cord blood beta clonotypes, but memory repertoires showed no such pattern. Within twin pairs, the out-of-frame alpha sequences they shared showed excess low generation probability. Sharing of beta out-of-frame sequences by twins showed a weaker excess. Conclusions leaned on cross-sectional statistical analysis and did not track the same donors over time.

Sequencing input: naive T cells sorted from blood. The chain employs TRBV5-1 and TRBJ2-1, with 8 bases matching TRBD1. This receptor was obtained from a man aged 50 or older in good health. The DNA of the CDR3 is TGCGCCAGCAGAGGACAGGGCCACAATGAGCAGTTCTTC. Its translation is CASRGQGHNEQFF. Together with reference TRBV5-1 and TRBJ2-1, the CDR3 gives the full variable domain: KAGVTQTPRYLIKTRGQQVTLSCSPISGHRSVSWYQQTPGQGLQFLFEYFSETQRNKGNFPGRFSGRQFSNSRSEMNVSTLELGDSALYLCASRGQGHNEQFFGPGTRLTVL.